This passage covers 5 T cell receptor beta chains from one sample sequenced in a study of cytomegalovirus exposure and HLA in healthy donors. Sequenced by immunoSEQ multiplex PCR; TCRdb stores in-frame clones only, minus some. The table lists about 160,000 clones, about 96% of them singletons, with around 0.9% in the top ten. Sequencing was carried out using PBMCs. All receptors derive from a woman aged 18-30 years in good health and CMV-seronegative.

The genes are TRBV5-4 and TRBJ1-4, with no clear D. V shed 2 bases and J shed 7 bases, with 12 bases lying between them. Germline lookup yields CDR1 SGHNT and CDR2 YYREEE (reference sequence). CDR3 size: 14 residues. The CDR3 bases are TGTGCCAGCAGCTTTCACGGAGGGAGTGAAAAACTGTTTTTT. Translation: CASSFHGGSEKLFF.

The genes are TRBV29-1 and TRBJ1-1; 9 bases map to TRBD1. The germline CDR1 and CDR2 sequences are SQVTM and ANQGSEA. This CDR3 has 15 amino acids. V lost 4 bases and J lost 4; bases outside the gene matches: 10. In DNA, the CDR3 is TGCAGCGTTGCGGGCAACAGGGGGCTTGGCACTGAAGCTTTCTTT. This translates into CSVAGNRGLGTEAFF.

V gene TRBV30 combines with J gene TRBJ1-2, with D uncertain. The germline V gene encodes CDR1 GTSNPN and CDR2 SVGIG (reference sequence). CDR3 length: 11 residues. V lost 4 bases, J lost 0 bases, and 3 bases lay in between. In DNA, the CDR3 is TGTGCCTGGACAGCTAACTATGGCTACACCTTC. Protein sequence: CAWTANYGYTF. The variable domain in full, with the rest retrieved from reference TRBV30 and TRBJ1-2, is SQTIHQWPATLVQPVGSPLSLECTVEGTSNPNLYWYRQAAGRGLQLLFYSVGIGQISSEVPQNLSASRPQDRQFILSSKKLLLSDSGFYLCAWTANYGYTFGSGTRLTVV.

This rearrangement joins TRBV6-1 to TRBJ1-5; TRBD1 agrees at 11 bases. Germline CDR1 MNHNS, CDR2 SASEGT. The CDR3 contains 15 residues. V shed 6 bases and J 5 bases; nucleotides not matched to a gene: 6. The CDR3 is CASRTGTGGYQPQHF. In DNA form, the CDR3 reads TGTGCCAGCAGGACGGGGACAGGGGGGTATCAGCCCCAGCATTTT.

The chain uses TRBV6-5 and TRBJ2-7, with 9 bases lining up with TRBD2. The germline CDR1 and CDR2 sequences are MNHEY and SVGAGI. This CDR3 has 16 residues. V dropped 2 bases and J dropped 9; count of bases not matched to a gene: 14. The CDR3 sequence is CASSYRSGTSREGQYF. The CDR3 DNA follows: TGTGCCAGCAGTTACCGGTCCGGGACTAGCAGGGAAGGGCAGTACTTC.